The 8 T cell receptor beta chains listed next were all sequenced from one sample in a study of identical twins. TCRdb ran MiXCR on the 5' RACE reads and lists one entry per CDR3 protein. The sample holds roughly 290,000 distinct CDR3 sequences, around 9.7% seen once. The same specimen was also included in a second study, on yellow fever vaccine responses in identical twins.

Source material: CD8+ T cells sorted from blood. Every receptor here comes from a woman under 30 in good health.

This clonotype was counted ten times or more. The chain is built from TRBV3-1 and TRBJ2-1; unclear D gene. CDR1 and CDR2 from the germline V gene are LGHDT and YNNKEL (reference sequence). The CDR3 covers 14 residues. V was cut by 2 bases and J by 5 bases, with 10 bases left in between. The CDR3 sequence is CASSQPSRNNEQFF. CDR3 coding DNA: TGTGCCAGCAGCCAACCTTCTAGGAACAATGAGCAGTTCTTC.

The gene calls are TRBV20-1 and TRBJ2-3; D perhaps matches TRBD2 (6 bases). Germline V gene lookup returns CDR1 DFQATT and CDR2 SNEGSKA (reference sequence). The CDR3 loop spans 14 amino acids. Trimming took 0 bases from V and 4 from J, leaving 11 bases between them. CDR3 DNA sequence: TGCAGTGCTAGAGATATCAGGGAGGCAGATACGCAGTATTTT. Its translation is CSARDIREADTQYF.

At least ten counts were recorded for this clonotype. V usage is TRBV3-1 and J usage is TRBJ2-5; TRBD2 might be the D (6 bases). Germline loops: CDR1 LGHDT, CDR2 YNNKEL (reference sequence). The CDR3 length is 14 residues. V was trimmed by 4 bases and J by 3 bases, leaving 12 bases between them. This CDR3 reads CASSLRRVEETQYF. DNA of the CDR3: TGTGCCAGCAGCCTCCGGAGGGTAGAAGAGACCCAGTACTTC.

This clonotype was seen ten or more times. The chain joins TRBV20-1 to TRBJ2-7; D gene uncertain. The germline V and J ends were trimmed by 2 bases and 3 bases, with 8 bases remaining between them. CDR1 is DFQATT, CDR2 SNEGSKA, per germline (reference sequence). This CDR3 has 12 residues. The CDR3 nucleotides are TGCAGTGCTAGACACCTCCTCTACGAGCAGTACTTC. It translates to CSARHLLYEQYF.

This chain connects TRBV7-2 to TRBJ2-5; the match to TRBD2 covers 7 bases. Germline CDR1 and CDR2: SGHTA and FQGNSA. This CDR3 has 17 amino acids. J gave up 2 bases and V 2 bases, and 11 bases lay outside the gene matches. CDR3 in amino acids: CASSLFGTSGGQETQYF. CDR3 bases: TGTGCCAGCAGCTTATTCGGAACCTCGGGGGGACAAGAGACCCAGTACTTC.

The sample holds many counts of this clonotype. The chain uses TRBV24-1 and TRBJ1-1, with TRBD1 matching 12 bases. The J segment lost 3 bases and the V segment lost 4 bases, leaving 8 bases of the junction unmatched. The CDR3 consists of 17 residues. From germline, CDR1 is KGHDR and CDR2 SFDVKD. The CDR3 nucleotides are TGTGCCACCAGTGACTCCGGGACAGGGGGCTCGTACACTGAAGCTTTCTTT. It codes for CATSDSGTGGSYTEAFF.

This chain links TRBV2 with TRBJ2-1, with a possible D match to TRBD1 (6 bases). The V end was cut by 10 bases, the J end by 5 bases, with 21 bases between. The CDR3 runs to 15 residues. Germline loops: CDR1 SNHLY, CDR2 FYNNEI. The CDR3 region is CANSGDMGSNNEQFF. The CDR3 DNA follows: TGTGCCAATAGTGGGGACATGGGCTCGAACAATGAGCAGTTCTTC.

CDR3 bases: TGCGCCAGCAGCCAGTGGACAGGAGGTTCGGGAGGGCTCACCGGGGAGCTGTTTTTT. This codes for CASSQWTGGSGGLTGELFF. V and J are TRBV4-3 and TRBJ2-2; a possible D gene is TRBD2 (8 bases). The germline gives CDR1 LGHNA, CDR2 YSLEER. V lost 3 bases, J lost 4 bases, and 24 bases lay in between. This CDR3 has 19 amino acids.